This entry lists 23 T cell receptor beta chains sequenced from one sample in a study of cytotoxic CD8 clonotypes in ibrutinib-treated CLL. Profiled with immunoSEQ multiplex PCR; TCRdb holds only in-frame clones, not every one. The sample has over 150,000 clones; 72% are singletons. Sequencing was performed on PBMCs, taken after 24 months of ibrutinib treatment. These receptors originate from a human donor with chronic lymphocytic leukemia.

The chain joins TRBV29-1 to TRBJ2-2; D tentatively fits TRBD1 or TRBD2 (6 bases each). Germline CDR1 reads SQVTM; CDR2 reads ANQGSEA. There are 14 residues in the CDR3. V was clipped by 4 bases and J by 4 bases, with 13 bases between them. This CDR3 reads CSVAGAIATGELFF. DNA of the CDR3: TGCAGCGTTGCGGGGGCAATTGCCACCGGGGAGCTGTTTTTT.

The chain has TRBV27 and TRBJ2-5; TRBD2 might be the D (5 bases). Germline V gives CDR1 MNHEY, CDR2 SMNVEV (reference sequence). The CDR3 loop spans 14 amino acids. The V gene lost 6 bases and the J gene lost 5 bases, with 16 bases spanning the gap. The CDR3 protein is CASSRTLLGETQYF. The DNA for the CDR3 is TGTGCCAGCAGCAGGACTCTCCTTGGGGAGACCCAGTACTTC.

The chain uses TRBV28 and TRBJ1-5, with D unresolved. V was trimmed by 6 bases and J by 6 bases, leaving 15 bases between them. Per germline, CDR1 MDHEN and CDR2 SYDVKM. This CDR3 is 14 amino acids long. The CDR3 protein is CASRRTAPRQPQHF. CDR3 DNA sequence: TGTGCCAGCAGAAGGACCGCTCCCCGTCAGCCCCAGCATTTT. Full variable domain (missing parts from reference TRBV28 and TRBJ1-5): DVKVTQSSRYLVKRTGEKVFLECVQDMDHENMFWYRQDPGLGLRLIYFSYDVKMKEKGDIPEGYSVSREKKERFSLILESASTNQTSMYLCASRRTAPRQPQHFGDGTRLSIL.

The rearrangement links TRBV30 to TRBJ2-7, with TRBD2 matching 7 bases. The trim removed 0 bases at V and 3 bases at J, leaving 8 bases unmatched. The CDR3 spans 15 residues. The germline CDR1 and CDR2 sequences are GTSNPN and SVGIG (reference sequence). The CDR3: CAWSVGWGGLYEQYF. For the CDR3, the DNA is TGTGCCTGGAGTGTCGGGTGGGGAGGGCTCTACGAGCAGTACTTC.

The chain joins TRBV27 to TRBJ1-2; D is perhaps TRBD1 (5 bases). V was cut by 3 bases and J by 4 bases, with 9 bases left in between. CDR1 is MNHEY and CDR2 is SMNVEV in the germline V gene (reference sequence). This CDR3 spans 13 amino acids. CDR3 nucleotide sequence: TGTGCCAGCAGTTTTGGGGCCGCCTATGGCTACACCTTC. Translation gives CASSFGAAYGYTF.

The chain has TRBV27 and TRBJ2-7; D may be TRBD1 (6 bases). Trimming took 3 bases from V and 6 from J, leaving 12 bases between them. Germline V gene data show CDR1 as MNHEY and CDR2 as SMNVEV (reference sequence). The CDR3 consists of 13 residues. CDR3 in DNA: TGTGCCAGCAGTTTGGGACACGGGGCCGAGCAGTACTTC. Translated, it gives CASSLGHGAEQYF.

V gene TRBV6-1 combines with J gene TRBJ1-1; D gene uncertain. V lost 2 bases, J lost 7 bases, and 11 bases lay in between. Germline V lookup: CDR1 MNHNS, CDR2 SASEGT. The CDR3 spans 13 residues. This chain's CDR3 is CASSEHLQGEAFF. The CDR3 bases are TGTGCCAGCAGTGAACACCTTCAAGGTGAAGCTTTCTTT.

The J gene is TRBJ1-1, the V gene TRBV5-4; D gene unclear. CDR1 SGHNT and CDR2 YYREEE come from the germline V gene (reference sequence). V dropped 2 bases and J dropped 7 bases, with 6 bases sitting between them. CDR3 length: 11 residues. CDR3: CASSLYDEAFF. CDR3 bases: TGTGCCAGCAGCTTATACGATGAAGCTTTCTTT.

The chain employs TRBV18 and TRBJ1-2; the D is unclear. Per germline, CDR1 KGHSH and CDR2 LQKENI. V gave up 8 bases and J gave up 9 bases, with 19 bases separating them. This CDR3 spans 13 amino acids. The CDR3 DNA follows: TGTGCCAGCACGCACCGGGAGCCGCGGCGCTACACCTTC. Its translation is CASTHREPRRYTF.

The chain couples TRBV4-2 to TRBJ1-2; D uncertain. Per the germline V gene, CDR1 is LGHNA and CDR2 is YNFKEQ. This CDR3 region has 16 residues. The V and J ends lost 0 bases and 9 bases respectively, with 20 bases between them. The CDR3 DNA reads TGTGCCAGCAGCCAAGATCGTCTCGCCGGCGGTATGAGCTACACCTTC. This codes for CASSQDRLAGGMSYTF.

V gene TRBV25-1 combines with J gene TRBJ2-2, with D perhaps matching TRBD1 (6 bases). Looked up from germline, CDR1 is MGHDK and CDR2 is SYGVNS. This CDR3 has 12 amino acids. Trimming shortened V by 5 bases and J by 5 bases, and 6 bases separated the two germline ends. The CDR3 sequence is CASSTGTGELFF. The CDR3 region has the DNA TGTGCCAGCAGTACAGGGACCGGGGAGCTGTTTTTT.

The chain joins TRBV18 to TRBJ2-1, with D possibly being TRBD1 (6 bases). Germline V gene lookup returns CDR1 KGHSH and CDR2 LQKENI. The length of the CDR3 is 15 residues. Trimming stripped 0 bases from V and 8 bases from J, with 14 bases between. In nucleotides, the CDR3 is TGTGCCAGCTCACCACCGAGGCCAGGGGTAGATGAGCAGTTCTTC. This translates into CASSPPRPGVDEQFF.

The CDR3: CASREGHEIYGYTF. The CDR3 region has the DNA TGCGCCAGCAGGGAGGGACATGAGATTTATGGCTACACCTTC. V gene TRBV5-1 combines with J gene TRBJ1-2; D perhaps matches TRBD1 (6 bases). CDR1 is SGHRS, CDR2 YFSETQ, per germline. Between the trimmed V and J ends, which lost 5 bases and 5 bases, there was a span of 16 bases. CDR3 size: 14 residues. The full variable domain, rest sourced from reference TRBV5-1 and TRBJ1-2, is KAGVTQTPRYLIKTRGQQVTLSCSPISGHRSVSWYQQTPGQGLQFLFEYFSETQRNKGNFPGRFSGRQFSNSRSEMNVSTLELGDSALYLCASREGHEIYGYTFGSGTRLTVV.

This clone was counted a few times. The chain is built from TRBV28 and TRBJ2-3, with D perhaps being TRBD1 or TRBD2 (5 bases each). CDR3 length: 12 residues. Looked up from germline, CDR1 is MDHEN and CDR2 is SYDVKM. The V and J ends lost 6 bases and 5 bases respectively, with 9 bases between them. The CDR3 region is CASRGVGDTQYF. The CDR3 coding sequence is TGTGCCAGCAGGGGGGTGGGAGATACGCAGTATTTT.

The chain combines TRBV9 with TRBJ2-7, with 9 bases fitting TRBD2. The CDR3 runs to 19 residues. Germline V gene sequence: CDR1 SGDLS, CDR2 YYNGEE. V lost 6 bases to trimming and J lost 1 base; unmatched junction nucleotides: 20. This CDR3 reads CASITRGGGPTSGSYEQYF. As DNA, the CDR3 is TGTGCCAGCATTACCCGAGGGGGGGGTCCGACTAGCGGATCCTACGAGCAGTACTTC.

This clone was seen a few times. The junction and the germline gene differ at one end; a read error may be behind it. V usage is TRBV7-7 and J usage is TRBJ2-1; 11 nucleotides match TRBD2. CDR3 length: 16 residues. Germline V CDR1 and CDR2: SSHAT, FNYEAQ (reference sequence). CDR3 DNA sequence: TGTGCTAGCAGCAGATCCGGGACTAGCGGAGTAAATGAGCAGTTCTTC. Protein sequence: CASSRSGTSGVNEQFF.

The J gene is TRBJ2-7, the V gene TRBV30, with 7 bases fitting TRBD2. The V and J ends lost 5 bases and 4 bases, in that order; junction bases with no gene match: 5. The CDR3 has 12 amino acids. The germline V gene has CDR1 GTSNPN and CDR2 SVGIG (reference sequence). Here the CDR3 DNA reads TGTGCCTGGGGACTAGTCTCTTACGAGCAGTACTTC. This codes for CAWGLVSYEQYF.

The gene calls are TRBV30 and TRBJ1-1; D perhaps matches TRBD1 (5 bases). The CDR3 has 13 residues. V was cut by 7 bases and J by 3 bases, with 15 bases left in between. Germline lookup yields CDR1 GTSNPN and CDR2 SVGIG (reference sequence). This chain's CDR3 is CASEQAAYTEAFF. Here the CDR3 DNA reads TGTGCCTCTGAACAGGCCGCCTACACTGAAGCTTTCTTT. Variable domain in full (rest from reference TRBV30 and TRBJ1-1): SQTIHQWPATLVQPVGSPLSLECTVEGTSNPNLYWYRQAAGRGLQLLFYSVGIGQISSEVPQNLSASRPQDRQFILSSKKLLLSDSGFYLCASEQAAYTEAFFGQGTRLTVV.

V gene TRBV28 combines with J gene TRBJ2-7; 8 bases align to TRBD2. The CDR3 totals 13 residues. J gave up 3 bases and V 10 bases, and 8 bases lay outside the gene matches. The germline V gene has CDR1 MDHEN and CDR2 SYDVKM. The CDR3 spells CATSGLEIYEQYF. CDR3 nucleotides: TGTGCCACTTCGGGACTAGAGATCTACGAGCAGTACTTC.

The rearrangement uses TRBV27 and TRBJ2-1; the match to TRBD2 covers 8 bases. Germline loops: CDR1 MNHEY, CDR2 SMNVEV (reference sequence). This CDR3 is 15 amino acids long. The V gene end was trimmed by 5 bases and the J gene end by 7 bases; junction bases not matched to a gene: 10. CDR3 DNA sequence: TGTGCCAGCAGTCCCCGGAGCGGGAGTGTAAATGAGCAGTTCTTC. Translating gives CASSPRSGSVNEQFF.

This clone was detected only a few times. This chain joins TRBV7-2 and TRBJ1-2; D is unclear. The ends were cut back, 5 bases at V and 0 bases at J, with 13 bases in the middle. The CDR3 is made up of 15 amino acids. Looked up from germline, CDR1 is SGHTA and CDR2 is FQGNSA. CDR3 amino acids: CASSPNRDANYGYTF. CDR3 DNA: TGTGCCAGCAGCCCCAACAGAGACGCTAACTATGGCTACACCTTC.

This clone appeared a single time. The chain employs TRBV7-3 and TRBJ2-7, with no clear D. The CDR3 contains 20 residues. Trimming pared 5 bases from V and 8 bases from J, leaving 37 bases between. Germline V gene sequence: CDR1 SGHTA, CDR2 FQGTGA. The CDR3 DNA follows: TGTGCCAGCAGCCCCCTCCAAACCTTAGGGATACCTACGAGTGTGGTAAAGCAGTACTTC. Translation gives CASSPLQTLGIPTSVVKQYF.

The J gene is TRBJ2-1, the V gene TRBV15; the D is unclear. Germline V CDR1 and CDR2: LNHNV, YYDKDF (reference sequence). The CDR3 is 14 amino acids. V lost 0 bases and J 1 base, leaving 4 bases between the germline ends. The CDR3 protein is CATSRDISYNEQFF. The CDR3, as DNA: TGTGCCACCAGCAGAGATATATCCTACAATGAGCAGTTCTTC.